This note documents a single TCR beta chain sequence. The antigen is unknown. The sample's treatment: roughly 10-day PBMC culture with coronavirus spike peptide pools or control peptides (ViraFEST assay). The CDR3 consists of 14 residues. With 7 bases removed from V and 3 bases from J, the gap between germline ends came to 15 bases. The germline V gene encodes CDR1 SNHLY and CDR2 FYNNEI. Once obtained from cultured CD4+ T cells, the DNA was sequenced using the Oncomine TCR Beta short-read assay. Using its own MiXCR run on the PCR reads, TCRdb lists one record per CDR3 protein. The repertoire holds roughly 16,000 distinct CDR3 sequences, with approximately 55% as singletons. The data belong to a study of vaccination and CD4 T cells after COVID-19.

The sample was CD4+ T cells from blood, cultured in vitro, taken before SARS-CoV-2 vaccination. This receptor was taken from a human donor who had recovered from COVID-19. This chain links TRBV2 with TRBJ1-2; D might be TRBD1 (5 bases). The CDR3 DNA reads as TGTGCCAGCACCGAGGACAAGAAATACTATGGCTACACCTTC. It codes for CASTEDKKYYGYTF.